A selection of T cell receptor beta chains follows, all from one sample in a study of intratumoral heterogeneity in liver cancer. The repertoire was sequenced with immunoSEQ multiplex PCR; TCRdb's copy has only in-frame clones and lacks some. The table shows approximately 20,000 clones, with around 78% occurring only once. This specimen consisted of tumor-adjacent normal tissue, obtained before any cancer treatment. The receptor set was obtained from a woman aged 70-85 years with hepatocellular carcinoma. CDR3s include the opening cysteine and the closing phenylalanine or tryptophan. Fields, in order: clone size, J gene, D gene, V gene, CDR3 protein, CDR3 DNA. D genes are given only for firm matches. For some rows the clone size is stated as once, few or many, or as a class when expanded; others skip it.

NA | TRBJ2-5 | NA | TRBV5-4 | CASSLDSQETQYF | TGTGCCAGCAGCTTAGACAGCCAAGAGACCCAGTACTTC
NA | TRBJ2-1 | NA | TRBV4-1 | CASSQDETGVRNEQFF | TGCGCCAGCAGCCAAGATGAGACGGGAGTACGGAATGAGCAGTTCTTC
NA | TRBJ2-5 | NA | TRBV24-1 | CATGRKGGPFFFQETQYF | TGTGCCACCGGACGTAAGGGGGGCCCCTTTTTTTTCCAAGAGACCCAGTACTTC
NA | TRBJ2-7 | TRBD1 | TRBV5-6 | CASSLERDRVRVRLYEQYF | TGTGCCAGCAGCTTGGAGAGGGACAGGGTTCGAGTTCGACTCTACGAGCAGTACTTC
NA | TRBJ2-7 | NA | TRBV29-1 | CSVAPRKPPSEQYF | TGCAGCGTTGCCCCTAGGAAGCCCCCCTCCGAGCAGTACTTC
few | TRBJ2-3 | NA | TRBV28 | CASSAPSALTDTQYF | TGTGCCAGCAGTGCCCCTTCGGCCCTCACAGATACGCAGTATTTT
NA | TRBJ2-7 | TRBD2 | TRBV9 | CASSPQGASGSPEQYF | TGTGCCAGCAGCCCCCAAGGAGCTAGCGGGAGTCCCGAGCAGTACTTC
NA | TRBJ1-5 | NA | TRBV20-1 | CSASGQEYSNQPQHF | TGCAGTGCGAGTGGCCAGGAATATAGCAATCAGCCCCAGCATTTT
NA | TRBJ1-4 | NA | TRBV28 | CASSLPNRQGEKLFF | TGTGCCAGCAGTTTACCTAACCGTCAGGGGGAAAAACTGTTTTTT
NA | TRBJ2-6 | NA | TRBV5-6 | CASSLAGSGANVLTF | TGTGCCAGCAGCTTGGCCGGCTCTGGGGCCAACGTCCTGACTTTC
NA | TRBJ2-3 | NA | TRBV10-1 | CASSDPVEGDVTDTQYF | TGCGCCAGCAGTGATCCAGTCGAGGGAGATGTAACAGATACGCAGTATTTT